This T cell receptor beta chain derives from a study of T cell repertoires in cytomegalovirus infection. The overall study: Through public TCR beta signatures, both CMV infection and matching HLA type were indicated. Study-wide results and caveats: Based on cumulative public TCR beta family frequency, carriers of CMV plus the relevant HLA were identified. HLA-C-restricted CMV-specific TCR beta clonotypes were dominant in the ex vivo response.

The CDR3 length is 16 residues. Germline CDR1 reads SNHLY; CDR2 reads FYNNEI. The V and J ends lost 8 bases and 0 bases, in that order; junction bases with no gene match: 11. The sample holds a few counts of this clonotype. The antigen remains unidentified. TCRdb re-called the reads through MiXCR, storing one row per CDR3 protein. The sample comprises about 830,000 distinct CDR3 sequences, around a third of which are singletons, and 9.5% to 15% rests with the top ten. The specimen comprised cultured CD8+ T cells from PBMCs, sampled from culture after CMV antigen stimulation. This sequence originates from a human donor in good health (CMV status not recorded). Some clones in this sample may be carry-over from other donors' samples. The V call is TRBV2, the J call TRBJ2-3; 7 bases agree with TRBD1. CDR3 DNA sequence: TGTGCCAGCGTTCAGGGGGAGAAGGCTAGCACAGATACGCAGTATTTT. Its translation is CASVQGEKASTDTQYF.